Listed here are 25 T cell receptor beta chains from one sample, sequenced in a study of T cells after yellow fever vaccination. TCRdb reprocessed the 5' RACE reads with MiXCR, giving one entry per CDR3 protein. The sample holds approximately 61,000 distinct CDR3 sequences, roughly 6.9% seen once. The sequencing used CD8+ T cells sorted from PBMCs, collected on the day of the first yellow fever vaccination. The receptors originated from a man in his late teens or twenties who received the YFV17D yellow fever vaccine.

The V and J genes are TRBV12-3 or TRBV12-4 and TRBJ2-2, with D maybe TRBD2 (6 bases). Trimming cost V 5 bases and J 0 bases, with 10 bases left between them. This CDR3 has 15 residues. For the CDR3, the DNA is TGTGCCAGCAGTCGGGACTTTCCGAACACCGGGGAGCTGTTTTTT. Its protein is CASSRDFPNTGELFF.

The genes are TRBV6-2 or TRBV6-3 and TRBJ2-4; D remains unclear. Per germline, CDR1 MNHEY and CDR2 SVGEGT. Trimming removed 0 bases at V and 0 bases at J, with 6 bases between. The length of the CDR3 is 15 residues. CDR3 in DNA: TGTGCCAGCAGTTACTCCGAGCTAGCCAAAAACATTCAGTACTTC. Translation gives CASSYSELAKNIQYF.

J is TRBJ1-1 and V is TRBV6-2 or TRBV6-3; D not certain. Trimming left V 2 bases short and J 3 bases short, with 19 bases between. CDR1 is MNHEY, CDR2 SVGEGT, per germline. This CDR3 spans 17 amino acids. CDR3 sequence (DNA): TGTGCCAGCAGTTACCCTATTGGGCGGGTCGAGGACACTGAAGCTTTCTTT. Translation: CASSYPIGRVEDTEAFF.

This clonotype was detected many times. The chain is built from TRBV9 and TRBJ2-4, with D possibly TRBD1 on 6 matching bases. Germline V gene lookup returns CDR1 SGDLS and CDR2 YYNGEE. This CDR3 comprises 17 residues. V lost 3 bases to trimming and J lost 0 bases, with 16 bases between them. The CDR3 DNA reads as TGTGCCAGCAGCGCTTCCGGGACAAGCCTAGCCAAAAACATTCAGTACTTC. It specifies CASSASGTSLAKNIQYF.

This clonotype was recorded a few times. V and J are TRBV5-1 and TRBJ2-1, with 10 bases lining up with TRBD2. J was trimmed by 2 bases and V by 6 bases; bases with no gene match: 8. Germline V lookup: CDR1 SGHRS, CDR2 YFSETQ. The CDR3 loop spans 16 amino acids. The CDR3 sequence: CASTTWSGGAYNEQFF. CDR3 in DNA: TGCGCCAGCACCACTTGGAGCGGGGGGGCCTACAATGAGCAGTTCTTC.

This clonotype has ten or more counts. The chain employs TRBV6-2 or TRBV6-3 and TRBJ2-2; TRBD2 matches at 11 bases. This CDR3 has 15 amino acids. Germline lookup yields CDR1 MNHEY and CDR2 SVGEGT. V was clipped by 5 bases and J by 4 bases; unmatched bases: 3. The CDR3 sequence is CASSTSGRTTGELFF. CDR3 coding DNA: TGTGCCAGCAGTACTAGCGGGAGAACCACCGGGGAGCTGTTTTTT.

This clonotype came up a few times. CDR3 protein: CASRYVNTGELFF. CDR3 sequence (DNA): TGTGCCAGCAGATATGTCAACACCGGGGAGCTGTTTTTT. V and J are TRBV11-2 and TRBJ2-2; D is ambiguous. Germline loops: CDR1 SGHAT, CDR2 FQNNGV. This CDR3 comprises 13 residues. The V gene lost 6 bases and the J gene lost 2 bases, with 7 bases spanning the gap.

This clonotype was counted between two and nine times. The chain combines TRBV27 with TRBJ2-2; TRBD2 aligns across 11 bases. Trimming at V came to 5 bases and at J to 7 bases, leaving 6 bases not matched to a gene. The CDR3 runs to 15 residues. Germline V lookup: CDR1 MNHEY, CDR2 SMNVEV (reference sequence). The CDR3 loop reads CASSKTSGVGGELFF. The CDR3 region has the DNA TGTGCCAGCAGTAAGACTAGCGGGGTTGGCGGGGAGCTGTTTTTT.

There are many counts of this clonotype. This chain's CDR3 is CAISESGGYTDTQYF. Written as DNA, the CDR3 is TGTGCCATCAGTGAGTCGGGGGGGTACACAGATACGCAGTATTTT. This chain uses TRBV10-3 with TRBJ2-3; 7 bases align to TRBD2. Trimming removed 0 bases from V and 2 bases from J; junction bases left unmatched: 2. Per germline, CDR1 ENHRY and CDR2 SYGVKD. The CDR3 totals 15 residues.

The chain combines TRBV11-2 with TRBJ2-1; 10 nucleotides match TRBD2. CDR3 length: 16 amino acids. V dropped 7 bases and J dropped 0; count of bases not matched to a gene: 6. Germline V CDR1 and CDR2: SGHAT, FQNNGV. CDR3 amino acids: CASKAGGPVSYNEQFF. The DNA for the CDR3 is TGTGCCAGCAAAGCGGGGGGGCCGGTCTCCTACAATGAGCAGTTCTTC.

This clonotype appeared many times. The chain employs TRBV5-1 and TRBJ2-7; D not certain. The CDR3 has 12 amino acids. CDR1 SGHRS and CDR2 YFSETQ come from the germline V gene. V lost 0 bases and J 6 bases, leaving 7 bases between the germline ends. Written as DNA, the CDR3 is TGCGCCAGCAGCTTGGACGGGCCCGAGCAGTACTTC. Protein product: CASSLDGPEQYF.

This chain connects TRBV7-2 to TRBJ2-3, with D hard to call. Germline V gene sequence: CDR1 SGHTA, CDR2 FQGNSA. The germline V and J ends were trimmed by 5 bases and 2 bases, with 20 bases remaining between them. The CDR3 has 17 residues. CDR3 nucleotides: TGTGCCAGCAGCAAATCGGTCACGCAGCTCTACACAGATACGCAGTATTTT. Protein product: CASSKSVTQLYTDTQYF.

This clonotype turned up a few times. The chain recombines TRBV5-8 with TRBJ1-2; tentative D call: TRBD1 (5 bases). Germline CDR1 is SGHTS and CDR2 is YDEGEE. V lost 2 bases and J 6 bases, leaving 11 bases between the germline ends. This CDR3 spans 13 amino acids. The CDR3 loop reads CASSFQGVNGYTF. The CDR3 region has the DNA TGTGCCAGCAGCTTCCAGGGCGTTAATGGCTACACCTTC. Full variable domain (missing parts from reference TRBV5-8 and TRBJ1-2): EAGVTQSPTHLIKTRGQQATLRCSPISGHTSVYWYQQALGLGLQFLLWYDEGEERNRGNFPPRFSGRQFPNYSSELNVNALELEDSALYLCASSFQGVNGYTFGSGTRLTVV.

This clonotype was counted ten times or more. The chain has TRBV12-3 or TRBV12-4 and TRBJ2-3; D not certain. There are 14 residues in the CDR3. The germline V and J ends were trimmed by 2 bases and 2 bases, with 8 bases remaining between them. The CDR3 sequence is CASSLLRYTDTQYF. CDR3 coding DNA: TGTGCCAGCAGTTTATTACGCTACACAGATACGCAGTATTTT.

The table lists this clonotype with a few counts. The chain links TRBV6-6 to TRBJ1-1; the D gene is possibly TRBD1 (5 bases). The CDR3 runs to 13 residues. V lost 2 bases and J 1 base, leaving 5 bases between the germline ends. The germline V gene encodes CDR1 MNHNY and CDR2 SVGAGI (reference sequence). CDR3: CASSYQGNTEAFF. The CDR3 DNA sequence: TGTGCCAGCAGTTACCAGGGGAACACTGAAGCTTTCTTT.

This clonotype was recorded at least ten times. The rearrangement joins TRBV10-3 to TRBJ2-3; D assignment may be TRBD1 or TRBD2 (6 bases each). Germline CDR1 ENHRY, CDR2 SYGVKD. V lost 1 base and J 2 bases, leaving 13 bases between the germline ends. The CDR3 totals 16 residues. CDR3 DNA: TGTGCCATCAGTGAGTGGATGGGGGGCCCCACAGATACGCAGTATTTT. Translated, it gives CAISEWMGGPTDTQYF.

The CDR3: CASSWGGTPLHF. CDR3 coding DNA: TGTGCCAGCAGTTGGGGTGGTACACCCCTCCACTTT. The rearrangement links TRBV12-3 or TRBV12-4 to TRBJ1-6, with D hard to call. V was clipped by 4 bases and J by 11 bases, with 9 bases between them. CDR3 size: 12 residues.

This clonotype was picked up many times. DNA of the CDR3: TGTGCCAGCAGCCCGCGACACCTCTACGAGCAGTACTTC. As protein: CASSPRHLYEQYF. V is TRBV13 and J is TRBJ2-7; no clear D gene. Trimming left V 5 bases short and J 3 bases short, with 11 bases between. The germline CDR1 and CDR2 sequences are PRHDT and FYEKMQ (reference sequence). CDR3 length equals 13 residues.

This clonotype was observed many times. The V call is TRBV5-1, the J call TRBJ2-7, with 10 bases fitting TRBD1. The trim removed 4 bases at V and 0 bases at J, leaving 4 bases unmatched. Germline CDR1 SGHRS, CDR2 YFSETQ. The CDR3 covers 15 residues. This chain's CDR3 is CASSPGQGLSYEQYV. The CDR3 DNA sequence: TGCGCCAGCAGCCCGGGACAGGGGCTCTCCTACGAGCAGTACGTC.

Turning to this clonotype: With a much larger clone just one base away, this may be a read error. This sequence joins TRBV5-1 and TRBJ2-3; 13 nucleotides match TRBD2. The CDR3 length is 17 residues. Looked up from germline, CDR1 is SGHRS and CDR2 is YFSETQ. This CDR3 reads CASSLGLAGGPQDTHYF. CDR3 sequence (DNA): TGCGCCAGCAGCTTGGGACTAGCGGGGGGCCCCCAAGATACGCATTATTTT.

The sample holds a few counts of this clonotype. The chain has TRBV7-3 and TRBJ2-6, with D perhaps matching TRBD1 (6 bases). The CDR3 spans 17 residues. The V end was cut by 5 bases, the J end by 2 bases, with 16 bases between. CDR1 is SGHTA and CDR2 is FQGTGA in the germline V gene. The CDR3: CASSIYAWTAGANVLTF. The CDR3 region has the DNA TGTGCCAGCAGCATCTACGCCTGGACAGCTGGGGCCAACGTCCTGACTTTC.

Ten or more counts support this clonotype. This chain links TRBV12-3 or TRBV12-4 with TRBJ1-6; D perhaps matches TRBD1 (5 bases). The CDR3 is 16 residues long. The V and J ends lost 3 bases and 0 bases respectively, with 9 bases between them. CDR3 bases: TGTGCCAGCAGTTTCAGGGTTAGCTCCTATAATTCACCCCTCCACTTT. It is translated as CASSFRVSSYNSPLHF.

This clonotype was found many times. The rearrangement links TRBV12-3 or TRBV12-4 to TRBJ2-4; perhaps TRBD1 as D (5 bases). Trimming removed 8 bases from V and 0 bases from J, with 14 bases in between. This CDR3 contains 15 residues. CDR3 region: CASRYSTVAKNIQYF. In DNA, the CDR3 is TGTGCCAGCCGGTACTCGACAGTAGCCAAAAACATTCAGTACTTC.

The chain joins TRBV15 to TRBJ1-5; perhaps TRBD1 as D (5 bases). The length of the CDR3 is 12 residues. The V gene's germline CDR1 is LNHNV and CDR2 YYDKDF (reference sequence). The germline V and J ends were trimmed by 8 bases and 3 bases, with 8 bases remaining between them. CDR3: CATGTHNQPQHF. CDR3 sequence (DNA): TGTGCCACCGGGACTCACAATCAGCCCCAGCATTTT.

This clonotype was counted many times. The DNA for the CDR3 is TGCAGCGTTGAGAGAGAGAACACCGGGGAGCTGTTTTTT. Translating it yields CSVERENTGELFF. The V call is TRBV29-1, the J call TRBJ2-2; D unresolved. Deletions cut 3 bases from V and 1 base from J, with 6 bases between. The CDR3 has 13 residues. CDR1 and CDR2 (germline): SQVTM, ANQGSEA.